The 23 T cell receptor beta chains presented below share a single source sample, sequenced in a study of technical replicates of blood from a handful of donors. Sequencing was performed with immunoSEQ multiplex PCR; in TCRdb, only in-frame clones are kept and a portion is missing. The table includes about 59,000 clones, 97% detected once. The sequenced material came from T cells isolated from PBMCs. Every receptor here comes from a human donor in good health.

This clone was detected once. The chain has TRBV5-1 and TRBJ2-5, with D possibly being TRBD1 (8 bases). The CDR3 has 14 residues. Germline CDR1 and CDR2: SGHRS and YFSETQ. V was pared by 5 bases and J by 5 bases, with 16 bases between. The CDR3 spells CASSSDRGGETQYF. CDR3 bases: TGCGCCAGCAGTTCAGACAGGGGAGGGGAGACCCAGTACTTC.

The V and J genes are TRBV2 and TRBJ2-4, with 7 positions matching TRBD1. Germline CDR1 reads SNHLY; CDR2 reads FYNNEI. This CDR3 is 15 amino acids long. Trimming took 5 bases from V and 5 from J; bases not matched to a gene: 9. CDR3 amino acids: CASSKGTALQNIQYF. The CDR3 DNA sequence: TGTGCCAGCAGTAAAGGGACAGCCCTCCAAAACATTCAGTACTTC.

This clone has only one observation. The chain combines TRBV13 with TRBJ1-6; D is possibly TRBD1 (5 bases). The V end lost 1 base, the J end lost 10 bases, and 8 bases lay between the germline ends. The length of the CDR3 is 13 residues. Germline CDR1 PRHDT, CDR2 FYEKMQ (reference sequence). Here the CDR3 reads CASSLVRGSPLHF. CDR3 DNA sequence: TGTGCCAGCAGCTTAGTAAGGGGATCACCCCTCCACTTT. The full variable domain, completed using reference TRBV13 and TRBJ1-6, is AAGVIQSPRHLIKEKRETATLKCYPIPRHDTVYWYQQGPGQDPQFLISFYEKMQSDKGSIPDRFSAQQFSDYHSELNMSSLELGDSALYFCASSLVRGSPLHFGNGTRLTVT.

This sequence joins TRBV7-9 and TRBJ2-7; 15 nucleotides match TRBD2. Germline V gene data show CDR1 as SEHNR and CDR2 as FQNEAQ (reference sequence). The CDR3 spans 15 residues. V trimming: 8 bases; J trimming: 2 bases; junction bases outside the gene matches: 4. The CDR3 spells CASRGTSGGTYEQYF. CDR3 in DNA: TGTGCCAGCCGGGGGACTAGCGGGGGGACCTACGAGCAGTACTTC.

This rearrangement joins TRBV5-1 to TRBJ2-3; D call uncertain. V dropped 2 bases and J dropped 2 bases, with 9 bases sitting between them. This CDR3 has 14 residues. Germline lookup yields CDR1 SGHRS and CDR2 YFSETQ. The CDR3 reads CASSFNYYTDTQYF. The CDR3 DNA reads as TGCGCCAGCAGCTTCAATTACTACACAGATACGCAGTATTTT.

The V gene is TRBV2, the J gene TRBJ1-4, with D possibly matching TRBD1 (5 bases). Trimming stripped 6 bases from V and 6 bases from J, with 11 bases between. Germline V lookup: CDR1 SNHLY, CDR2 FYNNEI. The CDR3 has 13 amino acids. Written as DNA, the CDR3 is TGTGCCAGCAGGTTTACAGGAGATGAAAAACTGTTTTTT. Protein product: CASRFTGDEKLFF.

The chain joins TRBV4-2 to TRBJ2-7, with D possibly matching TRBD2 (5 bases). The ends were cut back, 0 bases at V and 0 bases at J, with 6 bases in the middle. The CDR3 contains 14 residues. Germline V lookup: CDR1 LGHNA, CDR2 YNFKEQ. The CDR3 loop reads CASSQEGSSYEQYF. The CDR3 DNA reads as TGTGCCAGCAGCCAAGAGGGGAGCTCCTACGAGCAGTACTTC.

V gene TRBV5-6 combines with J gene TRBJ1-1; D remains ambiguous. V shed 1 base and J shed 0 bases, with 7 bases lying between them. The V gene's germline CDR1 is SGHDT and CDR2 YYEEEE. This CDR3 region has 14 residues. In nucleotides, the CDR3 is TGTGCCAGCAGCTTGCCCCAGGTGAACACTGAAGCTTTCTTT. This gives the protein CASSLPQVNTEAFF.

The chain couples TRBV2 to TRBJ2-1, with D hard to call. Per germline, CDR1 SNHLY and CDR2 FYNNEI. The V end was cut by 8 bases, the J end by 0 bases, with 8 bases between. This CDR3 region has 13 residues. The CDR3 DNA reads TGTGCCAGCTGCGTGAGCTCCTACAATGAGCAGTTCTTC. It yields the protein CASCVSSYNEQFF.

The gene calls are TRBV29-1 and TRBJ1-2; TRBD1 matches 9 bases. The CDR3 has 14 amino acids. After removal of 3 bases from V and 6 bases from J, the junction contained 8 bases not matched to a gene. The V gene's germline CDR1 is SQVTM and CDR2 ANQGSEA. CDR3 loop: CSVDRGGQGNGYTF. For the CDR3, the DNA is TGCAGCGTTGATAGGGGGGGACAGGGAAATGGCTACACCTTC.

CDR3 residues: CASSLVLKTQGDTQYF. In nucleotides, the CDR3 is TGCGCCAGCAGCCTTGTGTTAAAAACCCAGGGGGATACGCAGTATTTT. V and J are TRBV4-1 and TRBJ2-3, with D maybe TRBD1 (6 bases). Germline assignment: CDR1 MGHRA and CDR2 YSYEKL. The CDR3 totals 16 residues. With 4 bases removed from V and 6 bases from J, the gap between germline ends came to 20 bases.

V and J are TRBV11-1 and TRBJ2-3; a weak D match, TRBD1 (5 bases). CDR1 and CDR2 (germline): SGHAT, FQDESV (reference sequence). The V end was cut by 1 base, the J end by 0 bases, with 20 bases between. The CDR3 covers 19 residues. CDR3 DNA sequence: TGTGCCAGCAGCTTAGGGGGCAGGATCCACGAAACTAGCACAGATACGCAGTATTTT. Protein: CASSLGGRIHETSTDTQYF.

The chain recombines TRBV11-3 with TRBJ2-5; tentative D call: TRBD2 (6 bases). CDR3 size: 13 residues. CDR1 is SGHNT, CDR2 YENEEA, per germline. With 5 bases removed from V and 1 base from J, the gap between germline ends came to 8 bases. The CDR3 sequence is CASSLGLQETQYF. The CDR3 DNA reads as TGTGCCAGCAGCCTGGGACTCCAAGAGACCCAGTACTTC.

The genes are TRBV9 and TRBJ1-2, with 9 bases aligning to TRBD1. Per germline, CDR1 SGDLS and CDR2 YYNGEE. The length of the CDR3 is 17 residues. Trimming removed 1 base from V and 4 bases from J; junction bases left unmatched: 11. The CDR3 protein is CASSVTGGGTGTYGYTF. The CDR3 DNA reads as TGTGCCAGCAGCGTAACAGGGGGGGGGACAGGGACCTATGGCTACACCTTC.

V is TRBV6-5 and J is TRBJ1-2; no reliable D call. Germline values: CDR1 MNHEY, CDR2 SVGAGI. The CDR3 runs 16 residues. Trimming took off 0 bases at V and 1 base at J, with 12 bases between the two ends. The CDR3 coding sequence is TGTGCCAGCAGTTACTCGGCCCTGGCCCTTAACTATGGCTACACCTTC. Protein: CASSYSALALNYGYTF.

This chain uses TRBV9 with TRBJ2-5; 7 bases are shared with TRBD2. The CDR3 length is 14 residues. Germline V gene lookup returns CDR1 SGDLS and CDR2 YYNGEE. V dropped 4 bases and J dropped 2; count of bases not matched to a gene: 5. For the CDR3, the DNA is TGTGCCAGCAGCCGTGGGGGGGAGCAAGAGACCCAGTACTTC. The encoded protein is CASSRGGEQETQYF.

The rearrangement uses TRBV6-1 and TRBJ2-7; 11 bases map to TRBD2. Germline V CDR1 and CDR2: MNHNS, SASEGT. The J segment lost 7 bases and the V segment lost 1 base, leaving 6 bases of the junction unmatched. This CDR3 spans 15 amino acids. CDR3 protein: CASSEVLAGVYEQYF. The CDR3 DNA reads TGTGCCAGCAGTGAAGTACTAGCGGGAGTCTATGAGCAGTACTTC.

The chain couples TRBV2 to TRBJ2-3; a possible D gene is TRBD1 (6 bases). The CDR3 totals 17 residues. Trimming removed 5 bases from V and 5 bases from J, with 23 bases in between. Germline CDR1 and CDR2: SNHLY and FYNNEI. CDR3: CASSRADTILRGDTQYF. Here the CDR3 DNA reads TGTGCCAGCAGTAGGGCAGACACCATCCTCAGGGGAGATACGCAGTATTTT.

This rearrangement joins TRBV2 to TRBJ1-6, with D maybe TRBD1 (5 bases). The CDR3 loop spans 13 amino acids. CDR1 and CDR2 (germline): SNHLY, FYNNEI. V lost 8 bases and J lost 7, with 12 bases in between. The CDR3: CASGGAWNSPLHF. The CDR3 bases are TGTGCCAGCGGTGGGGCGTGGAATTCACCCCTCCACTTT.

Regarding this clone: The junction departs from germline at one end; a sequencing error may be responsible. In DNA form, the CDR3 reads TGCGCCAGCAGCTTGGTCCTAGCGTCCGGGAAGCTGTTTTTT. Translated, it gives CASSLVLASGKLFF. The V gene is TRBV5-1, the J gene TRBJ2-2; D possibly corresponds to TRBD2 (6 bases). The length of the CDR3 is 14 residues. From germline, CDR1 is SGHRS and CDR2 YFSETQ. The complete variable domain, with remaining parts taken from reference TRBV5-1 and TRBJ2-2, reads KAGVTQTPRYLIKTRGQQVTLSCSPISGHRSVSWYQQTPGQGLQFLFEYFSETQRNKGNFPGRFSGRQFSNSRSEMNVSTLELGDSALYLCASSLVLASGKLFFGEGSRLTVL.

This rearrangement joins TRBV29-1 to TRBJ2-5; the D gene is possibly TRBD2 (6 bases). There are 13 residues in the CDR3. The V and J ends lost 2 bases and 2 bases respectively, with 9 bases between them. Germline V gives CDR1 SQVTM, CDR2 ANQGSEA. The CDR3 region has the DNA TGCAGCGTTGAATCGAGCGGGCAAGAGACCCAGTACTTC. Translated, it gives CSVESSGQETQYF.

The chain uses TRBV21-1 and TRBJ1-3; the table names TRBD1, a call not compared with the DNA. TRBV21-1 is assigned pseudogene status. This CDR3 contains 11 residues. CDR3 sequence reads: CASSFDRQGSF. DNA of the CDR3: TGTGCCAGCAGCTTCGATCGACAGGGAAGTTTT.

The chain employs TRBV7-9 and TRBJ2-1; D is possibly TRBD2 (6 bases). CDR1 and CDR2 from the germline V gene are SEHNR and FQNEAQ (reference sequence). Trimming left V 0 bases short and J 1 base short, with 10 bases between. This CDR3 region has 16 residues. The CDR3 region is CASSLAYRESYNEQFF. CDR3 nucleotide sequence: TGTGCCAGCAGCTTAGCGTATCGGGAGTCCTACAATGAGCAGTTCTTC. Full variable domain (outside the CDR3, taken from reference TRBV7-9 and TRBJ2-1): DTGVSQNPRHKITKRGQNVTFRCDPISEHNRLYWYRQTLGQGPEFLTYFQNEAQLEKSRLLSDRFSAERPKGSFSTLEIQRTEQGDSAMYLCASSLAYRESYNEQFFGPGTRLTVL.